This T cell receptor (beta chain) was sequenced for a study of blood T cells in healthy people across ages. Through a sample-barcoded 5' primer and a J-beta primer mix, a second PCR was run for about 7 to 12 cycles. One entry per CDR3 protein, called by TCRdb with MiXCR from the 5' RACE reads. The sample has 1.5 million to 2 million distinct CDR3 sequences, 40% to 55% seen once. In its sample, this clonotype was seen a few times. From germline, CDR1 is KGHDR and CDR2 SFDVKD. CDR3 length: 14 residues. V lost 5 bases and J lost 4; bases outside the gene matches: 6. What was sequenced was blood. This rearrangement joins TRBV24-1 to TRBJ2-5; TRBD1 matches 7 bases. This TCR came from a woman in her thirties or forties in good health. CDR3 residues: CATSVSGQRETQYF. The CDR3 nucleotides are TGTGCCACCAGTGTCTCGGGACAGAGAGAGACCCAGTACTTC.